This T cell receptor (beta chain) was identified during a study of blood T cell repertoires in COVID-19. Turning to the study itself: The United States, Italy and Spain were the sources of the acute and convalescent COVID-19 samples. In each case, the material was cDNA or gDNA derived from T cells, B-cell-depleted T cells, or PBMCs.

V gave up 5 bases and J gave up 7 bases, with 12 bases separating them. There are 11 residues in the CDR3. CDR1 is GTSNPN and CDR2 is SVGIG in the germline V gene (reference sequence). Seattle patients were enrolled during active infection and followed longitudinally. Produced via immunoSEQ multiplex PCR; TCRdb's table is partial and in-frame only. The sample records roughly 75,000 clones, approximately 80% being singletons. Sequences were obtained from peripheral blood. This TCR was recovered from a man in his forties or fifties with COVID-19, enrolled during active disease. J is TRBJ2-7 and V is TRBV30, with D maybe TRBD2 (6 bases). The CDR3 DNA reads as TGTGCCTGGGCGGGATCATGGGAGCAGTACTTC. Its protein product is CAWAGSWEQYF.